Listed here are 6 T cell receptor beta chains from one sample, sequenced in a study of CD8 T cells in Susac syndrome. cDNA came from roughly 0.47 to 1 ug RNA primed by random hexamers. TCRdb reprocessed the immunoSEQ multiplex PCR reads with MiXCR, giving one entry per CDR3 protein. The sample consists of about 430,000 distinct CDR3 sequences, around 85% of them appearing once. The sequencing input was CD8+ T cells from PBMCs. These receptors were obtained from a human donor with multiple sclerosis.

The genes are TRBV12-5 and TRBJ2-7; D is possibly TRBD1 or TRBD2 (5 bases each). The CDR3 has 13 amino acids. The germline V and J ends were trimmed by 6 bases and 5 bases, with 14 bases remaining between them. CDR1 and CDR2 (germline): LGHNT, FRNRAP. CDR3 region: CASGDGTPNEQYF. The CDR3 nucleotides read TGTGCTAGTGGGGACGGGACCCCTAACGAGCAGTACTTC.

The CDR3 is CSVVGGDSYEQYF. CDR3 sequence (DNA): TGCAGCGTAGTAGGGGGGGACTCCTACGAGCAGTACTTC. The genes are TRBV29-1 and TRBJ2-7; TRBD2 might be the D (7 bases). V lost 6 bases and J lost 0, with 12 bases in between. The CDR3 covers 13 residues. Germline V lookup: CDR1 SQVTM, CDR2 ANQGSEA.

This chain connects TRBV6-1 to TRBJ2-2; the D gene is possibly TRBD1 (5 bases). The ends were cut back, 2 bases at V and 1 base at J, with 11 bases in the middle. The CDR3 is 16 amino acids. The germline V gene has CDR1 MNHNS and CDR2 SASEGT. DNA for the CDR3: TGTGCCAGCAGTGAAATTCCAGGACAGAACACCGGGGAGCTGTTTTTT. Translation gives CASSEIPGQNTGELFF.

V gene TRBV15 combines with J gene TRBJ2-3; D call uncertain. Trimming removed 0 bases at V and 4 bases at J, with 11 bases between. This CDR3 region has 15 residues. CDR1 and CDR2 (germline): LNHNV, YYDKDF (reference sequence). CDR3 sequence (DNA): TGTGCCACCAGCAGAGATAACCAAAACCCAGATACGCAGTATTTT. This gives the protein CATSRDNQNPDTQYF.

The chain links TRBV15 to TRBJ1-4, with 9 nucleotides matching TRBD1. V lost 3 bases to trimming and J lost 6 bases; unmatched junction nucleotides: 8. Germline lookup yields CDR1 LNHNV and CDR2 YYDKDF (reference sequence). The CDR3 contains 16 residues. The CDR3 bases are TGTGCCACCAGCAGGTTACAGGGGGCATTGGATGAAAAACTGTTTTTT. This sequence encodes CATSRLQGALDEKLFF.

V is TRBV28 and J is TRBJ1-4, with TRBD1 identical over 10 bases. Germline values: CDR1 MDHEN, CDR2 SYDVKM. The CDR3 is made up of 14 amino acids. V dropped 7 bases and J dropped 8; count of bases not matched to a gene: 7. CDR3 DNA sequence: TGTGCCAGCATGCGGGGGACAGGGGACGAAAAACTGTTTTTT. Its protein is CASMRGTGDEKLFF.